The clone carrying this T cell receptor (beta chain) was observed a few times. Its antigen is still unknown. These data belong to a study of identical twins. Trimming removed 1 base from V and 5 bases from J, with 7 bases in between. This CDR3 comprises 13 residues. TCRdb itself ran the 5' RACE reads through MiXCR, one entry per CDR3 protein. The profile shows over 600,000 distinct CDR3 sequences, around 20% of them singletons. The study's findings and limits: Fewer insertions characterized abundant cord blood beta clonotypes, whereas memory repertoires showed none. Invariant T cells like MAIT and iNKT could partly confound the zero-insertion analyses. Surplus twin overlap in beta out-of-frame sequences was less pronounced.

The same specimen was also included in a second study, on T cells expressing NK-cell markers. That source reports: Whether expanded NKG2C+ T cell clones were HCMV specific stayed uncertain.

This receptor was identified in a woman younger than 35 in good health. The sequencing input was PBMCs. This sequence joins TRBV12-3 or TRBV12-4 and TRBJ2-3; D unclear. The CDR3 here is CASSLGSLDTQYF. The CDR3 DNA reads as TGTGCCAGCAGTTTAGGCAGTCTAGATACGCAGTATTTT.